Each of the 2 T cell receptor beta chains below was sequenced from the same sample in a study of CD8 T cells in Susac syndrome. With random hexamers, 0.5 to 1 ug RNA was reverse transcribed. TCRdb ran MiXCR on the immunoSEQ multiplex PCR reads and lists one entry per CDR3 protein. The sample gives hundreds of thousands of distinct CDR3 sequences, approximately 89% of which show up once; 0.18% is in the top ten. Sequenced: CD8+ T cells from PBMCs. The receptors come from a human donor with multiple sclerosis.

V and J are TRBV15 and TRBJ1-5; the D gene is possibly TRBD1 (5 bases). Trimming took 3 bases from V and 10 from J, leaving 16 bases between them. The CDR3 length is 14 residues. The V gene's germline CDR1 is LNHNV and CDR2 YYDKDF (reference sequence). DNA of the CDR3: TGTGCCACCAGCAGTGGAACTGACGGGGACCCCCAGCATTTT. As protein: CATSSGTDGDPQHF. Full variable domain (outside the CDR3, taken from reference TRBV15 and TRBJ1-5): DAMVIQNPRYQVTQFGKPVTLSCSQTLNHNVMYWYQQKSSQAPKLLFHYYDKDFNNEADTPDNFQSRRPNTSFCFLDIRSPGLGDTAMYLCATSSGTDGDPQHFGDGTRLSIL.

This chain uses TRBV20-1 with TRBJ2-3; D is unresolved. The CDR3 length is 13 residues. V was clipped by 6 bases and J by 0 bases, with 10 bases between them. The germline gives CDR1 DFQATT, CDR2 SNEGSKA (reference sequence). This chain's CDR3 is CSAPWISTDTQYF. In DNA, the CDR3 is TGCAGTGCCCCTTGGATTAGCACAGATACGCAGTATTTT.